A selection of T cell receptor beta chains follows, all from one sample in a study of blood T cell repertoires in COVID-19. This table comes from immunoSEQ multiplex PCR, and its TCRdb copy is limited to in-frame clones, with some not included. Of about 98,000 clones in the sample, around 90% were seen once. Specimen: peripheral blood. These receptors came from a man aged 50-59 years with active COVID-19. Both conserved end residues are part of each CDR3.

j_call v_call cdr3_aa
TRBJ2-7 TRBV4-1 CASRGVGSYEQYF
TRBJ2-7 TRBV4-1 CASSTSTGQYEQYF
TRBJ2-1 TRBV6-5 CASSYSGGGGPHEQFF
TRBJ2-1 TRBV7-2 CASSLDSSGPYNEQFF
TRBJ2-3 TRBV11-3 CASSLAGGPSSTDTQYF
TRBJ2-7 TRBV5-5 CASSLEGTSSYEQYF
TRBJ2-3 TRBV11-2 CASSRGQGAMDTQYF
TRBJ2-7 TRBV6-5 CASSYAKGGGPNEQYF
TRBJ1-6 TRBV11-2 CASSLGDPPLHF
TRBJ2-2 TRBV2 CASTGRANTGELFF
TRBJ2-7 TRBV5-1 CASSLAGTGVGEQYF
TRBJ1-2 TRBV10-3 CAISETGPGYTF
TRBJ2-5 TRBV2 CASRGLAGGRNQYF
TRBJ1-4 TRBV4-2 CASSQDGQGDEKLFF
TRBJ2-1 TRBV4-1 CASSQDGGGLAKDVEQFF
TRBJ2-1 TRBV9 CASSVGGLAGNNEQFF
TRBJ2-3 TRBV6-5 CASRPSGGPDTQYF
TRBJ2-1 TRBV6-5 CASNIAGGHEQFF
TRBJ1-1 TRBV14 CASSQDIGMNTEAFF
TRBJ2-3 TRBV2 CASSAGGLDTQYF
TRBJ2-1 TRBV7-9 CASSFPTNEQFF
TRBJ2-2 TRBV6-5 CASSLKTANTGELFF
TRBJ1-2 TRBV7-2 CASSQGQGGLGYTF
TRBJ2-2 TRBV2 CASRQGWAGELFF
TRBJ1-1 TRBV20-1 CSASSRHHGGEAFF
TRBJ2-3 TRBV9 CASQTDADTQYF
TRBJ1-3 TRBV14 CASSQVPGYSGNTIYF
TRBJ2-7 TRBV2 CAGRAIGGPDEQYF
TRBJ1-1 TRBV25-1 CASMGQTMNTEAFF
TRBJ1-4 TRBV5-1 CASSSGTGGTVEKLFF
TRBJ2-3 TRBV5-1 CASSFGADTQYF
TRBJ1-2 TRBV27 CASSLGGLGGYTF
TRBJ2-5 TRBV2 CASMTKETQYF
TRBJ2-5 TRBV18 CASSPGQPQETQYF
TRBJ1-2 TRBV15 CATSRGTGNYGYTF
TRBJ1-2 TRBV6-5 CASSYSRYGEGYTF
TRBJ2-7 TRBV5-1 CASSLNGGQSYEQYF
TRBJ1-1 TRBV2 CASRGQGQRDTEAFF
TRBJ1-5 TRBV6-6 CASRRLGAGTFQPQHF
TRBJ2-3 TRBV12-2 CASRANRDRNTDTQYF
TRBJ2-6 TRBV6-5 CASSTASGANVLTF
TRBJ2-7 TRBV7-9 CASSLWIRDRNEQYF
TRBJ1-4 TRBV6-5 CASSYLQGNEKLFF
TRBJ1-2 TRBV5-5 CASSLGRGVGYGYTF
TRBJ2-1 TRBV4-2 CASSPKPGLAGEVEQFF
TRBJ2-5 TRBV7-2 CASSPQTGGLPQETQYF
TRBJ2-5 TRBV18 CASSPPSRPLLMQTQYF
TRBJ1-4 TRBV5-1 CASSLEGQGSEKLFF
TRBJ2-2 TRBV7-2 CASSLAFTSGMNTGELFF
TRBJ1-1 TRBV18 CASSPPTGGGTEAFF
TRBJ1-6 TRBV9 CASSASESSYNSPLHF
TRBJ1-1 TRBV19 CASNREPEAFF
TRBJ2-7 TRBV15 CATSRDHGYEQYF
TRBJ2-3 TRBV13 CASSGPDSPSTDTQYF
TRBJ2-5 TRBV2 CASSSGTGGSKTQYF
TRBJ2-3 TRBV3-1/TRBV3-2 CASSQAAGGGAGLQYF
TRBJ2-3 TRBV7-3 CASSLSQRGVYTQYF
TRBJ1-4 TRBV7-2 CASSQGGGRNEKLFF